This TCR beta chain was recovered during a study of blood T cell repertoires in COVID-19. Study details: Acute and convalescent COVID-19 specimens originated in the United States, Italy and Spain.

Recruitment covered 20 to 25 US areas and drew participants whose ages spanned about 18 to 95 years. In the original workflow: Amplification of reference gene primers provided the estimated nucleated cell counts. Some clones are missing from TCRdb's copy, which holds only in-frame ones; the method was immunoSEQ multiplex PCR. V, J and clone size are those of that table, while D and trimming were read from the DNA. The repertoire holds under 300,000 clones, with 80% to 90% as singletons. This receptor was taken from a woman aged 18-35 years who had recovered from COVID-19. Input material: PBMCs or T cells enriched from blood (not recorded which).

In DNA, the CDR3 is TGTGCCTGGAGTGTACTAGGACAGGGATTCTACGAGCAGTACTTC. This translates into CAWSVLGQGFYEQYF. This sequence joins TRBV30 and TRBJ2-7; TRBD1 matches at 8 bases. This CDR3 contains 15 residues. Germline values: CDR1 GTSNPN, CDR2 SVGIG (reference sequence). Losses at the gene ends were 0 bases for V and 3 bases for J; bases not matched to a gene: 7.